The clone carrying this T cell receptor (beta chain) has a single count. Original methodology: Amplification with reference gene primers provided the estimates of nucleated cell counts. The table came from immunoSEQ multiplex PCR; TCRdb's copy has only in-frame clones and leaves some out. V and J calls plus clone size are reproduced from that table; the DNA served to infer D and trimming. The repertoire holds 250,000 to 300,000 clones, 87% seen once, with roughly 2% in the top ten. The CDR3 consists of 14 residues. V was cut by 0 bases and J by 5 bases, with 10 bases left in between. Germline lookup yields CDR1 ENHRY and CDR2 SYGVKD. This entry comes from a study of blood T cell repertoires in COVID-19. Across the study: Both acute and convalescent COVID-19 samples were obtained from the United States, Italy and Spain. Sample material is recorded as cDNA or gDNA derived from T cells, B-cell-depleted T cells, or PBMCs.

The chain has TRBV10-3 and TRBJ1-1, with no clear D. The sequenced material came from peripheral blood. This TCR came from a woman aged 45-65 years who had recovered from COVID-19. CDR3 residues: CAISESEGWTEAFF. For the CDR3, the DNA is TGTGCCATCAGTGAGTCGGAGGGTTGGACTGAAGCTTTCTTT.